Below, one T cell receptor (beta chain) is given with its context. Its specificity is not known. Genomic DNA was the PCR template. The TCR beta CDR3 region was amplified using 30 forward and 13 reverse primers. Each CDR3 protein gets one entry after TCRdb re-called the multiplex PCR reads with MiXCR. The table has more than 250,000 distinct CDR3 sequences, 45% to 60% seen once; the top ten hold roughly an eighth. This record comes from a study of type 1 and type 2 diabetes patients. Turning to the study itself: CD4+ or CD8+ T cells were positively selected from PBMCs with microbeads. Across the study, about 18,000,000 paired-end reads were produced. Study-level points and caveats: Type 2 diabetes and control V and J usage correlated highly, 0.8 to 0.97. Both CD4+ and CD8+ type 2 diabetes repertoires showed significantly higher diversity than type 1.

V lost 7 bases, J lost 8 bases, and 18 bases lay in between. This CDR3 contains 13 residues. Germline assignment: CDR1 DFQATT and CDR2 SNEGSKA (reference sequence). The receptor's source is a man younger than 35 with type 2 diabetes. V gene TRBV20-1 combines with J gene TRBJ2-1, with D unresolved. Sequencing input: peripheral blood mononuclear cells (PBMCs). The CDR3 DNA sequence: TGCAGTGGGAACTCGGCTAGTGGGTATGAGCAGTTCTTC. Its translation: CSGNSASGYEQFF.